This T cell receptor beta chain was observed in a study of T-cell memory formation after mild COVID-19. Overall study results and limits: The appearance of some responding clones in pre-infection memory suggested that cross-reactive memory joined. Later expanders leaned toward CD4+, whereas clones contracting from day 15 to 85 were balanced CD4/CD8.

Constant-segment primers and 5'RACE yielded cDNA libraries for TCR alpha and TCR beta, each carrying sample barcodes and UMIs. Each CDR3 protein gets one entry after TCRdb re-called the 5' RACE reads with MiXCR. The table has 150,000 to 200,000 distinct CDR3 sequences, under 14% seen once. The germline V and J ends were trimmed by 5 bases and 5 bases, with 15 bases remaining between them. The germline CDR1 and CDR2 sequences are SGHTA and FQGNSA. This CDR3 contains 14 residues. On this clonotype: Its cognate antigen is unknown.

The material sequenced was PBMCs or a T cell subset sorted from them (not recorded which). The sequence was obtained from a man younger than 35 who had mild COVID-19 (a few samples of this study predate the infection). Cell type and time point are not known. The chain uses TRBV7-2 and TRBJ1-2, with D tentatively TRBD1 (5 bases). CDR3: CASSPGPTLYGYTF. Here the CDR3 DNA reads TGTGCCAGCAGCCCGGGGCCCACCTTATATGGCTACACCTTC.